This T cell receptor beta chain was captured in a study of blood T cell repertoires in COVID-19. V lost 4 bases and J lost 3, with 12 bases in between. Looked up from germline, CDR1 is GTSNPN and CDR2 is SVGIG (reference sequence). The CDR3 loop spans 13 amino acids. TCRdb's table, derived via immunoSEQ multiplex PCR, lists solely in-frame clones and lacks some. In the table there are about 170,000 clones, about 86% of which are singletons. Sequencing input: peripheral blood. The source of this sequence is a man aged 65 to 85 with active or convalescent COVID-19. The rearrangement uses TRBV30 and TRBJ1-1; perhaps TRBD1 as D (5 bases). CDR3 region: CAWMRQSYTEAFF. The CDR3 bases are TGTGCCTGGATGCGACAGAGTTACACTGAAGCTTTCTTT.